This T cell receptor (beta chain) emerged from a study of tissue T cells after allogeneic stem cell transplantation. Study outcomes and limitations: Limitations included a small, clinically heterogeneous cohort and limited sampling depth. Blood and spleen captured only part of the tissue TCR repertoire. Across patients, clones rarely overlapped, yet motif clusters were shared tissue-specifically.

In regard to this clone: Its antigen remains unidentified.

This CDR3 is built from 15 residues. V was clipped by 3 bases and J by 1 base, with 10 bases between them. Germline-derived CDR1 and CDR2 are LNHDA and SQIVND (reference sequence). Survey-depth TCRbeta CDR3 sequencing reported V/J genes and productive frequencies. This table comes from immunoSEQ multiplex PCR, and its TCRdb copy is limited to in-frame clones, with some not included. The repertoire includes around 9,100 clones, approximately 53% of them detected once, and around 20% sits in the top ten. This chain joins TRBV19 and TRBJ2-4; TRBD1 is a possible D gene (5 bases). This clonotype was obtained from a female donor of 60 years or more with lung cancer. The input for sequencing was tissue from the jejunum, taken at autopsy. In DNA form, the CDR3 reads TGTGCCAGTAGTATCAGGGATCTGGCCAAAAACATTCAGTACTTC. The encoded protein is CASSIRDLAKNIQYF.